This TCR beta chain appears in the sequencing data of a study of cytomegalovirus exposure and HLA in healthy donors. Points from the study as a whole: It was reportedly the case that the classifier diagnosed cytomegalovirus status with high specificity and sensitivity. According to an earlier analysis, most TCR beta V segments yielded productive rearrangements about 90% or about 30% of the time. Later analysis associated a missense DCLRE1C variant with TCR beta V- and J-gene trimming.

CDR3 length equals 13 residues. Germline lookup yields CDR1 SGHVS and CDR2 FNYEAQ. Between the trimmed V and J ends, which lost 4 bases and 5 bases, there was a span of 9 bases. This clone was counted once. Its antigen is unknown. The primer mix had 60 Vbeta and 13 Jbeta primers. The method was immunoSEQ multiplex PCR; TCRdb's version includes in-frame clones alone and lacks a portion of them. Here the sample spans roughly 130,000 clones, around 83% being singletons. Material: PBMCs. V and J are TRBV7-6 and TRBJ2-1, with D tentatively TRBD2 (5 bases). The clonotype comes from a woman aged 18-30 years in good health and CMV-seropositive. Written as DNA, the CDR3 is TGTGCCAGCAGCTCCGGGAACAACAATGAGCAGTTCTTC. This sequence encodes CASSSGNNNEQFF.